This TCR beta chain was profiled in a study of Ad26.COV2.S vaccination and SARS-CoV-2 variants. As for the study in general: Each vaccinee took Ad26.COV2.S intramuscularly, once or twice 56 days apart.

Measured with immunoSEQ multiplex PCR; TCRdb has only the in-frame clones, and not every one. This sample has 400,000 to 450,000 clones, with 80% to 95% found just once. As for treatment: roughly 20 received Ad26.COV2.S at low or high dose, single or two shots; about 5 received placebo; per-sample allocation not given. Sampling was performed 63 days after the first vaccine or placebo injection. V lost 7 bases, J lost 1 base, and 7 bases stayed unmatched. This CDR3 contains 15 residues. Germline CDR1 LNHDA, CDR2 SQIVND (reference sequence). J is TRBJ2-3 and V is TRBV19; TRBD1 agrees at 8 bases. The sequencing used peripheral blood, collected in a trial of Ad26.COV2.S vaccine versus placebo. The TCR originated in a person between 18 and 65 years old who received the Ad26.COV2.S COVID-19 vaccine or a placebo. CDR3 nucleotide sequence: TGTGCCAGTACCCTGACAGGGGTTGGCACAGATACGCAGTATTTT. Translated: CASTLTGVGTDTQYF.